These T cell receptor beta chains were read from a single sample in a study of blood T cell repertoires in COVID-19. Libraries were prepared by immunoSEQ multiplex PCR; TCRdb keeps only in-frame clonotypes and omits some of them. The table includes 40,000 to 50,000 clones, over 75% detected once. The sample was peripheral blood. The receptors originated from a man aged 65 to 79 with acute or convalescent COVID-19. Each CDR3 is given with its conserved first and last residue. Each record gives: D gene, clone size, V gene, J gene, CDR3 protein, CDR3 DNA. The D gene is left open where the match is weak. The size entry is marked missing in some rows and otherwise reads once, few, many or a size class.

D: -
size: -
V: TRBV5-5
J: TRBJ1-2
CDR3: CASSSRQSNYGYTF
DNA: TGTGCCAGCAGCTCCAGACAGAGTAACTATGGCTACACCTTC

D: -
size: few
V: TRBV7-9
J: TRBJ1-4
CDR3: CASSSGPLGGKLFF
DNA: TGTGCCAGCAGCTCGGGCCCTCTGGGGGGGAAACTGTTTTTT

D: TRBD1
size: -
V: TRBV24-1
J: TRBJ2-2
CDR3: CATSDPKQGATGELFF
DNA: TGTGCCACCAGTGACCCTAAACAGGGGGCCACCGGGGAGCTGTTTTTT

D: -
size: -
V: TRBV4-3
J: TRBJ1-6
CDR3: CASSHDRDTNNSPLHF
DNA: TGCGCCAGCAGCCACGACCGGGACACAAATAATTCACCCCTCCACTTT

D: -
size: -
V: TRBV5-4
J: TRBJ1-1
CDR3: CASSFGSSRGNTEAFF
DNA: TGTGCCAGCAGCTTCGGCAGTTCAAGGGGGAACACTGAAGCTTTCTTT

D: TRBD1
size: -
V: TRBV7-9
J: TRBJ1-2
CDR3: CASSFRQGGGYTF
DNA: TGTGCCAGCAGCTTTCGTCAGGGGGGTGGCTACACCTTC

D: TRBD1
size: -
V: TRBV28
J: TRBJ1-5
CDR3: CASRLLDRAQPQHF
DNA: TGTGCCAGCAGACTACTGGACAGGGCTCAGCCCCAGCATTTT

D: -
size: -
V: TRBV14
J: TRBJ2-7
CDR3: CASSRGGGVSYEQYF
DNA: TGTGCCAGCAGCCGGGGCGGCGGGGTATCCTACGAGCAGTACTTC

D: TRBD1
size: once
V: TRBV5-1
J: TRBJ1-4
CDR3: CASSLGTDAVFNEKLFF
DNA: TGCGCCAGCAGCTTAGGGACAGACGCAGTCTTTAATGAAAAACTGTTTTTT

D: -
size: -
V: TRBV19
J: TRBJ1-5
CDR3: CASSIGYGNQPQHF
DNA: TGTGCCAGTAGTATAGGTTATGGCAATCAGCCCCAGCATTTT

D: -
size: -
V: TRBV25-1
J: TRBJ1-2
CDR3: CASSEFGRNYGYTF
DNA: TGTGCCAGCAGTGAATTTGGCAGGAACTATGGCTACACCTTC

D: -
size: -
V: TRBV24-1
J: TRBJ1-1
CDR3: CATSDSSQGRTEAFF
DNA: TGTGCCACCAGTGATTCGTCGCAGGGTCGAACTGAAGCTTTCTTT

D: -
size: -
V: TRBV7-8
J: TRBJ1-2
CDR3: CASSPIARGGGDGYTF
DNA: TGTGCCAGCAGCCCTATCGCCCGCGGGGGCGGAGATGGCTACACCTTC

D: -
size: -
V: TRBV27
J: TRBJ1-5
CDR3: CASSLWGRNQPQHF
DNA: TGTGCCAGCAGTTTATGGGGGAGGAATCAGCCCCAGCATTTT

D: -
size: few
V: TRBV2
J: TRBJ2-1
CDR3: CASSVLNEQFF
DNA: TGTGCCAGCAGTGTGCTAAACGAGCAGTTCTTC

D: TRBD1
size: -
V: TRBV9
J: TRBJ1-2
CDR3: CASSAGQEDGYTF
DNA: TGTGCCAGCAGCGCGGGACAGGAGGACGGCTACACCTTC

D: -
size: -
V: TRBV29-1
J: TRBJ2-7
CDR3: CSVENSPHEQYF
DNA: TGCAGCGTTGAAAACAGTCCCCACGAGCAGTACTTC

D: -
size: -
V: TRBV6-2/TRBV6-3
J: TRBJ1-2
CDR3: CASSYHPTDYGYTF
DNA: TGTGCCAGCAGTTATCATCCCACGGACTATGGCTACACCTTC

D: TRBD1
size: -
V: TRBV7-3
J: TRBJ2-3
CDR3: CASSLRDSADTQYF
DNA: TGTGCCAGCAGCTTGAGGGACAGCGCAGATACGCAGTATTTT

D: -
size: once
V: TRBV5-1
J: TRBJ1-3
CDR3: CASSFTAGTGNTIYF
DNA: TGCGCCAGCAGCTTTACTGCAGGGACTGGAAACACCATATATTTT

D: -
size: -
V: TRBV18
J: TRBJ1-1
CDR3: CASSPQSGDTEAFF
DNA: TGTGCCAGCTCACCCCAGTCGGGGGACACTGAAGCTTTCTTT

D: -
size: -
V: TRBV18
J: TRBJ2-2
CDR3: CASSPGPGIGGELFF
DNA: TGTGCCAGCTCACCAGGTCCGGGGATCGGTGGGGAGCTGTTTTTT

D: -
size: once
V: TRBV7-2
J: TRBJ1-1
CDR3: CASSLASGTEAFF
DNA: TGTGCCAGCAGCTTAGCTTCGGGGACTGAAGCTTTCTTT

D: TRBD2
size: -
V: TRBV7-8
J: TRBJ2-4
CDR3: CASSFGTSGAYSSKNIQYF
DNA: TGTGCCAGCAGCTTTGGGACTAGCGGGGCCTACTCTTCCAAAAACATTCAGTACTTC

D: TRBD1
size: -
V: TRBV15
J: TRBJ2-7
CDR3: CATSREGGGYEQYF
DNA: TGTGCCACCAGCAGGGAAGGGGGCGGGTACGAGCAGTACTTC

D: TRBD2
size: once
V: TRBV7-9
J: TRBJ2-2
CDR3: CASSLPGLAGRAGELFF
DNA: TGTGCCAGCAGCCTCCCCGGACTAGCGGGAAGGGCCGGGGAGCTGTTTTTT

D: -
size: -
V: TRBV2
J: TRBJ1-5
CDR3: CASSVQGNINQPQHF
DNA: TGTGCCAGCAGTGTACAGGGAAACATTAATCAGCCCCAGCATTTT

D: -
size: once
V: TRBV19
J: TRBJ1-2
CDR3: CASSKEEVPYGYTF
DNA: TGTGCCAGTAGTAAGGAGGAGGTGCCCTATGGCTACACCTTC

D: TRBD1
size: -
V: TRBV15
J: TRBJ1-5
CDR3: CATSLYLTGDQPQHF
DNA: TGTGCCACCAGCCTTTATCTGACAGGGGATCAGCCCCAGCATTTT

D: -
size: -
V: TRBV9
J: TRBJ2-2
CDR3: CASSAAWTAGGELFF
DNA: TGTGCCAGCAGCGCCGCTTGGACAGCCGGCGGGGAGCTGTTTTTT

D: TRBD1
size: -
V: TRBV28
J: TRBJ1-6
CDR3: CASSSSRQGSNSPLHF
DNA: TGTGCCAGCAGTTCTTCCCGACAGGGCTCTAATTCACCCCTCCACTTT

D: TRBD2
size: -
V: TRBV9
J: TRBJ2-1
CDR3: CASSVSAGAYNEQFF
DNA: TGTGCCAGCAGCGTATCAGCGGGGGCCTACAATGAGCAGTTCTTC

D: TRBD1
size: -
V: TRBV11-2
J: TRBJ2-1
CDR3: CASSHRDRVANEQFF
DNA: TGTGCCAGCAGCCACCGGGACAGGGTAGCCAATGAGCAGTTCTTC

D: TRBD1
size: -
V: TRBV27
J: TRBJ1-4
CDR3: CASSGPNRGPGEKLFF
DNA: TGTGCCAGCAGTGGACCAAACAGGGGCCCGGGGGAAAAACTGTTTTTT

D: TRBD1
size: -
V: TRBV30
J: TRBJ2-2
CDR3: CAWSRTGGSTGELFF
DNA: TGTGCCTGGAGTCGCACAGGGGGCTCGACCGGGGAGCTGTTTTTT

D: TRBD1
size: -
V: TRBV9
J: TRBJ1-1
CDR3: CASSVGTGALMNTEAFF
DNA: TGTGCCAGCAGCGTAGGGACAGGGGCGCTAATGAACACTGAAGCTTTCTTT

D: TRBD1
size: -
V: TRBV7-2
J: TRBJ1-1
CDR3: CASSSPTGLNTEAFF
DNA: TGTGCCAGCAGCTCTCCGACAGGGCTTAATACTGAAGCTTTCTTT

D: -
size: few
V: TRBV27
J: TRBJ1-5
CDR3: CASSPPGRPQHF
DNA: TGTGCCAGCAGTCCCCCGGGGAGGCCCCAGCATTTT

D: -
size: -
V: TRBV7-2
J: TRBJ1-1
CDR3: CASSWRQSNTEAFF
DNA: TGTGCCAGCAGCTGGAGACAGTCGAACACTGAAGCTTTCTTT

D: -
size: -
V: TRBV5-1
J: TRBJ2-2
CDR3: CASSLVTGSGELFF
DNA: TGCGCCAGCAGCTTGGTGACAGGCTCCGGGGAGCTGTTTTTT

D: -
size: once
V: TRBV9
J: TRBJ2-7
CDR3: CASSVVPSSYEQYF
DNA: TGTGCCAGCAGCGTAGTACCCAGCTCCTACGAGCAGTACTTC

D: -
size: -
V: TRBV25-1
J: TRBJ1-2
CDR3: CASSEGGRYGYTF
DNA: TGTGCCAGCAGTGAGGGGGGACGCTATGGCTACACCTTC

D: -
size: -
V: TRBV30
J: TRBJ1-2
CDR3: CAWSVAGGLGYTF
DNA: TGTGCCTGGAGTGTAGCGGGGGGGCTGGGCTACACCTTC

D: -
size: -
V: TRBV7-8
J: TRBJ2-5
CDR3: CASSPPYPAGETQYF
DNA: TGTGCCAGCAGCCCACCATATCCGGCGGGAGAGACCCAGTACTTC

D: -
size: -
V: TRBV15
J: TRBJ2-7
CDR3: CATSRVLWTGTYEQYF
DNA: TGTGCCACCAGCAGGGTTCTTTGGACGGGGACCTACGAGCAGTACTTC

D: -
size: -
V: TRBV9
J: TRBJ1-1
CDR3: CASSVVGTVNTEAFF
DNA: TGTGCCAGCAGCGTAGTCGGGACTGTGAACACTGAAGCTTTCTTT

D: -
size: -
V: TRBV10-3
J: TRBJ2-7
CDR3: CAISESWSDTREQYF
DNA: TGTGCCATCAGTGAGTCTTGGTCGGACACTCGCGAGCAGTACTTC

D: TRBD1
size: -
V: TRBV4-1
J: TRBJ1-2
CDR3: CASSHQGADYGYTF
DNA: TGCGCCAGCAGCCACCAGGGGGCAGACTATGGCTACACCTTC

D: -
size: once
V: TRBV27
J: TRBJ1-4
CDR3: CASSFLTGVGTNEKLFF
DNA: TGTGCCAGCAGTTTTCTTACCGGGGTCGGAACTAATGAAAAACTGTTTTTT

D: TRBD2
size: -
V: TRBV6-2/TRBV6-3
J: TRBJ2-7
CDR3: CASSYQSGSSYEQYF
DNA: TGTGCCAGCAGTTACCAAAGCGGGAGCTCCTACGAGCAGTACTTC

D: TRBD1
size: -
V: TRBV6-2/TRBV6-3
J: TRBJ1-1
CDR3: CASSYTRTGGLRTEAFF
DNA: TGTGCCAGCAGTTACACAAGAACAGGGGGACTAAGGACTGAAGCTTTCTTT

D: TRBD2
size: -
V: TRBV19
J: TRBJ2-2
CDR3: CASNGGSGGKTNTGELFF
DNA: TGTGCCAGTAACGGAGGTAGCGGGGGGAAAACGAACACCGGGGAGCTGTTTTTT

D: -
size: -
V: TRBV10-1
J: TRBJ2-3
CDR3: CASSDTGEVSTDTQYF
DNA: TGCGCCAGCAGTGATACAGGAGAGGTGAGCACAGATACGCAGTATTTT

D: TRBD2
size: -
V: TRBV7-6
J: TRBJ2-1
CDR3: CASSPEAGGHNEQFF
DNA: TGTGCCAGCAGCCCGGAGGCGGGGGGACACAATGAGCAGTTCTTC